This T cell receptor beta chain was observed in a study of T cells expressing NK-cell markers. TCRdb derives one entry per CDR3 protein from the 5' RACE reads, leaving out DNA. Its listing shows about 260,000 distinct CDR3 sequences. Note on this clonotype: Its antigen is undetermined.

This CDR3 contains 14 residues. Germline V gene sequence: CDR1 DFQATT, CDR2 SNEGSKA (reference sequence). Study-wide results and limits: Leadership of the CD3+CD56-NKG2C+ fraction also belonged to these clonotypes in several donors. Nothing established the HCMV specificity of expanded NKG2C+ T cell clones.

This sequence was found in a woman aged 18 to 69 in good health. Sequenced sample: blood T cells: a sorted CD56 or NKG2C T cell subset, CD4+ or CD8+ T cells, or bulk PBMC T cells (not recorded which). This chain joins TRBV20-1 and TRBJ1-1; the TCRdb D gene call, TRBD1, has no DNA to confirm it. The chain's CDR3 is CSAPSTQGNTEAFF.